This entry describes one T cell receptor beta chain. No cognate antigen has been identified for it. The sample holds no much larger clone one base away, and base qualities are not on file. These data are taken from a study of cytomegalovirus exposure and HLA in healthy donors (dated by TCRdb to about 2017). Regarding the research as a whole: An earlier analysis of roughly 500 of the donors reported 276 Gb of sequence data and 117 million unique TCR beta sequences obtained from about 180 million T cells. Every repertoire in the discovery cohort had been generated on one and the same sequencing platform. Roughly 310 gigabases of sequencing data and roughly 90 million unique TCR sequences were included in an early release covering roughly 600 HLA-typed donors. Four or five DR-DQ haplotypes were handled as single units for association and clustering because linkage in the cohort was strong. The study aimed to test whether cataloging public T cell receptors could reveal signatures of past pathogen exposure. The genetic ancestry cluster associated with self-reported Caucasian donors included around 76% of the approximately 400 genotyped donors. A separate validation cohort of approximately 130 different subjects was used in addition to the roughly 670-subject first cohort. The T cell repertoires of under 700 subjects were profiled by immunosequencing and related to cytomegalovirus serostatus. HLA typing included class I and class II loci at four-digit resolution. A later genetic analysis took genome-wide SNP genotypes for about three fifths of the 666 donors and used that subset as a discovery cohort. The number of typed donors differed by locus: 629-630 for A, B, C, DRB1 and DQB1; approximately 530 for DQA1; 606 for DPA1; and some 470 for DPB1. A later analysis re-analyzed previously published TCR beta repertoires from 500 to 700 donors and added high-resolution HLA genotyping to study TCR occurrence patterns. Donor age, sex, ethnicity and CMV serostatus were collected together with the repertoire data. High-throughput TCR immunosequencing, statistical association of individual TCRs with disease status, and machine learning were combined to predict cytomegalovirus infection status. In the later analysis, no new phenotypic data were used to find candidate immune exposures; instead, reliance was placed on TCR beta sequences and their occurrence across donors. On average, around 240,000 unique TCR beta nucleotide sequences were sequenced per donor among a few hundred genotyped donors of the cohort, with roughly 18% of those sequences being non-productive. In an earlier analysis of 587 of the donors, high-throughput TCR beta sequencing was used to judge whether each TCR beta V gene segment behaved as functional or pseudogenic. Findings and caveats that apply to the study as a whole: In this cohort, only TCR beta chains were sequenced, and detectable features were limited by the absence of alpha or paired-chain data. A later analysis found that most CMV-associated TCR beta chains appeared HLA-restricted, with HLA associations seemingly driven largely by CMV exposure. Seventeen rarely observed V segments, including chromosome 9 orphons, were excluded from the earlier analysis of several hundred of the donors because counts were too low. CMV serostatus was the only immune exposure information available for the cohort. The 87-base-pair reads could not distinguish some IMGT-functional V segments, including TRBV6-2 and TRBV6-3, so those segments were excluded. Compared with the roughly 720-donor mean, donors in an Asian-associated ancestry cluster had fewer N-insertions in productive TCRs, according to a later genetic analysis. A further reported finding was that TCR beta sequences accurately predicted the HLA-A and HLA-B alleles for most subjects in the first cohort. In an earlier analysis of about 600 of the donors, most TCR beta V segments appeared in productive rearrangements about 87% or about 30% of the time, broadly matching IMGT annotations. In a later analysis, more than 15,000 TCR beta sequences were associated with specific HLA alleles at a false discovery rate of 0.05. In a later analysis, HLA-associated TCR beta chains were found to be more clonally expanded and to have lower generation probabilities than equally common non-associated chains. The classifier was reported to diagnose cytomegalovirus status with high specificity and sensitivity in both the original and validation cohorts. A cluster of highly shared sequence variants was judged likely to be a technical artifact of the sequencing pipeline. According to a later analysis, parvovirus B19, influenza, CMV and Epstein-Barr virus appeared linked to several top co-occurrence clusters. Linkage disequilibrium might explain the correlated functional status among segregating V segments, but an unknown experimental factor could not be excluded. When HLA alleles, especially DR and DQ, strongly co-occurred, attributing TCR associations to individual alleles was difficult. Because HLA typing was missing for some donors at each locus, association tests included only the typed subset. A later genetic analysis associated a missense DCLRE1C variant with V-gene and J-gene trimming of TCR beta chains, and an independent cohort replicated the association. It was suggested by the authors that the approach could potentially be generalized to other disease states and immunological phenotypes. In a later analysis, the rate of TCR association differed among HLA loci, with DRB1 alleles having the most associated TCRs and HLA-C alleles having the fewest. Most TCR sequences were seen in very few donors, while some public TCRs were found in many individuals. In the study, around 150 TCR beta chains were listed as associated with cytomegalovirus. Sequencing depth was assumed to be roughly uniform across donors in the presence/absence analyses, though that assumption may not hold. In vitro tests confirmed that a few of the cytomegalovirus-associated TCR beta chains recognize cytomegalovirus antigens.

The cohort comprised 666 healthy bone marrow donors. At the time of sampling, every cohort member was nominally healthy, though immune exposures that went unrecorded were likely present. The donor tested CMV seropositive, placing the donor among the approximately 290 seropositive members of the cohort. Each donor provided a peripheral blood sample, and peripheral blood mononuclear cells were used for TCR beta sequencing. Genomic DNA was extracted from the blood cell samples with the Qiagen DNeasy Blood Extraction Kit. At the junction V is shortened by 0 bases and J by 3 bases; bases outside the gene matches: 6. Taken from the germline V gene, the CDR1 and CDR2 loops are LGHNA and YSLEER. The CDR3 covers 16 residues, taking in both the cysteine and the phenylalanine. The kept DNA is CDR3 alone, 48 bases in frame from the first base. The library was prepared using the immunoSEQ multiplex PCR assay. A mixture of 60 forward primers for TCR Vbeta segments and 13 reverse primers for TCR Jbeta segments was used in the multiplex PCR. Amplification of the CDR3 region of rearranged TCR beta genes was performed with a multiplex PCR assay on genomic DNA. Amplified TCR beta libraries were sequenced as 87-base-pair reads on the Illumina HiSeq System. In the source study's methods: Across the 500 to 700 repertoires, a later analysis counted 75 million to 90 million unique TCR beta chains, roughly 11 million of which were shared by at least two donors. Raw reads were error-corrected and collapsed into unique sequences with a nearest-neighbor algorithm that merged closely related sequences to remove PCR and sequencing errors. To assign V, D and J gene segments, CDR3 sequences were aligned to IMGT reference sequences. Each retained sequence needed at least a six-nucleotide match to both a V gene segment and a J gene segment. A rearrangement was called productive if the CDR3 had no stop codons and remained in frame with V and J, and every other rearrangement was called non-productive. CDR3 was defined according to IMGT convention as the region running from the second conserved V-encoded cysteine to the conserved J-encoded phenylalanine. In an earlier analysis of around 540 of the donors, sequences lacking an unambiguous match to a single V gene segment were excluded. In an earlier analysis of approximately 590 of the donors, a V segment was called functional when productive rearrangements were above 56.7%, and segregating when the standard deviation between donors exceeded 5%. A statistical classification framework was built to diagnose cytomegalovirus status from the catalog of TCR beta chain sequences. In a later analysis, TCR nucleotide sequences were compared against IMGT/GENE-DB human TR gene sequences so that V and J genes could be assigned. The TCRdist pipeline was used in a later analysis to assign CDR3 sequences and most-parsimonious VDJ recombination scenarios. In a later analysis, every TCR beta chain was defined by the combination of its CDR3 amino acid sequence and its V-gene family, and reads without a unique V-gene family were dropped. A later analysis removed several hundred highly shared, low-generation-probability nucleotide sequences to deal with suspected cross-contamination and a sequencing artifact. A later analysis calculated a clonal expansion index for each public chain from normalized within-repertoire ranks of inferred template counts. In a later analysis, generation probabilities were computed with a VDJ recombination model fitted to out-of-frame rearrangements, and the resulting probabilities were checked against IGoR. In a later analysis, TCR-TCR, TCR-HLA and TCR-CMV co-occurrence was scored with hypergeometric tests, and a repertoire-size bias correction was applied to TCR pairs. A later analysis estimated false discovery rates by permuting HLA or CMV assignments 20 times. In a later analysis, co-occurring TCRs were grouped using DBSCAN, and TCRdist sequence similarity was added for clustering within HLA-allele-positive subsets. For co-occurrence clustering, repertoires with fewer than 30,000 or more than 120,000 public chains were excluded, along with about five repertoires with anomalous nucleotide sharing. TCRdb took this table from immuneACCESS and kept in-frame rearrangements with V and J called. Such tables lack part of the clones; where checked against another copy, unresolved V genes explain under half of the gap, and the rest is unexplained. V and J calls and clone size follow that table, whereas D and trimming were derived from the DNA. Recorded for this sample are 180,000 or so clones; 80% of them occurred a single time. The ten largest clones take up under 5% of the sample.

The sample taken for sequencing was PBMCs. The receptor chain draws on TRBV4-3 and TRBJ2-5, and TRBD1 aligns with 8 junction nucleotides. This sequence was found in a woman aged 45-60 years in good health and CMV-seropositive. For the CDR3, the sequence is CASSQDWTGMKETQYF. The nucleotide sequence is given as TGCGCCAGCAGCCAAGATTGGACAGGGATGAAAGAGACCCAGTACTTC.